A single sample is the source of the 10 T cell receptor beta chains below, sequenced in a study of cytomegalovirus exposure and HLA in healthy donors. The method was immunoSEQ multiplex PCR; TCRdb's version includes in-frame clones alone and lacks a portion of them. The sample contains a few hundred thousand clones, 85% to 90% of which appear only once. Material for sequencing was PBMCs. The receptors were gathered from a woman between 18 and 29 years old in good health and CMV-seronegative.

The genes are TRBV10-2 and TRBJ1-2; TRBD1 matches 9 bases. There are 13 residues in the CDR3. J lost 5 bases, V lost 10 bases, and 8 bases had no gene match. Germline V gene sequence: CDR1 WSHSY, CDR2 SAAADI. The CDR3, as DNA: TGCGCCATCTCCCCCGGGACAGGGTATGGCTACACCTTC. The encoded protein is CAISPGTGYGYTF.

The chain uses TRBV27 and TRBJ2-7, with 9 bases identical to TRBD2. The CDR3 loop spans 13 amino acids. V gave up 4 bases and J gave up 7 bases; unmatched junction bases: 5. CDR1 and CDR2 (germline): MNHEY, SMNVEV (reference sequence). Here the CDR3 reads CASSSGGRGEQYF. The DNA for the CDR3 is TGTGCCAGCAGTTCGGGCGGGAGGGGAGAGCAGTACTTC.

V usage is TRBV5-6 and J usage is TRBJ2-5; TRBD1 aligns across 10 bases. In germline, CDR1 is SGHDT, CDR2 YYEEEE. The CDR3 consists of 19 residues. Trimming removed 3 bases from V and 5 bases from J; junction bases left unmatched: 19. The CDR3 DNA follows: TGTGCCAGCAGCTCCAGTCCCGGGACAGGGGCGGTCTTCAGGGAGACCCAGTACTTC. Protein: CASSSSPGTGAVFRETQYF.

The chain combines TRBV5-1 with TRBJ1-4, with D hard to call. The CDR3 consists of 16 residues. V was trimmed by 0 bases and J by 0 bases, leaving 9 bases between them. Germline values: CDR1 SGHRS, CDR2 YFSETQ. This chain's CDR3 is CASSLGIGATNEKLFF. CDR3 DNA: TGCGCCAGCAGCTTGGGGATCGGAGCAACTAATGAAAAACTGTTTTTT.

The rearrangement uses TRBV15 and TRBJ1-2; TRBD1 matches at 7 bases. Germline CDR1 and CDR2: LNHNV and YYDKDF (reference sequence). With V trimmed by 11 bases and J by 4 bases, 7 bases remained unmatched. The CDR3 extends over 12 amino acids. DNA for the CDR3: TGTGCCTCCGGGGACAGAGCCTATGGCTACACCTTC. As protein: CASGDRAYGYTF.

The chain carries TRBV6-1 and TRBJ1-1; tentative D call: TRBD1 (5 bases). The V end was cut by 0 bases, the J end by 2 bases, with 10 bases between. The CDR3 runs 15 residues. Germline CDR1 reads MNHNS; CDR2 reads SASEGT. The CDR3: CASSEATWGNTEAFF. In nucleotides, the CDR3 is TGTGCCAGCAGTGAAGCAACGTGGGGCAACACTGAAGCTTTCTTT.

This clone was seen a handful of times. One end of the junction does not line up with germline, which may come from a read error. The chain employs TRBV7-7 and TRBJ2-2; D unclear. The CDR3 contains 13 residues. In germline, CDR1 is SSHAT, CDR2 FNYEAQ (reference sequence). CDR3 region: CASRPSGTGELFF. DNA of the CDR3: TGTGCTAGCAGGCCGAGTGGTACCGGGGAGCTGTTTTTT.

The rearrangement links TRBV28 to TRBJ2-1, with TRBD2 as a possible D gene (6 bases). CDR3 length: 15 residues. The germline gives CDR1 MDHEN, CDR2 SYDVKM. V shed 3 bases and J shed 2 bases, with 11 bases lying between them. CDR3 sequence: CASSLGGFTYNEQFF. The CDR3 DNA sequence: TGTGCCAGCAGTTTGGGGGGTTTCACCTACAATGAGCAGTTCTTC.

The chain links TRBV14 to TRBJ1-1; TRBD1 agrees at 8 bases. The CDR3 has 14 amino acids. Germline V lookup: CDR1 SGHDN, CDR2 FVKESK. Trimming at V came to 3 bases and at J to 6 bases, leaving 6 bases not matched to a gene. CDR3 residues: CASSHRGRSAEAFF. The CDR3 DNA is TGTGCCAGCAGCCACAGGGGGCGCAGCGCTGAAGCTTTCTTT.

J is TRBJ2-3 and V is TRBV27; TRBD2 matches at 8 bases. This CDR3 contains 14 residues. The V and J ends lost 7 bases and 3 bases, in that order; junction bases with no gene match: 6. Per germline, CDR1 MNHEY and CDR2 SMNVEV (reference sequence). CDR3 DNA: TGTGCCAGCACCTCAGGCGGGAGGACAGATACGCAGTATTTT. Amino acid sequence: CASTSGGRTDTQYF.